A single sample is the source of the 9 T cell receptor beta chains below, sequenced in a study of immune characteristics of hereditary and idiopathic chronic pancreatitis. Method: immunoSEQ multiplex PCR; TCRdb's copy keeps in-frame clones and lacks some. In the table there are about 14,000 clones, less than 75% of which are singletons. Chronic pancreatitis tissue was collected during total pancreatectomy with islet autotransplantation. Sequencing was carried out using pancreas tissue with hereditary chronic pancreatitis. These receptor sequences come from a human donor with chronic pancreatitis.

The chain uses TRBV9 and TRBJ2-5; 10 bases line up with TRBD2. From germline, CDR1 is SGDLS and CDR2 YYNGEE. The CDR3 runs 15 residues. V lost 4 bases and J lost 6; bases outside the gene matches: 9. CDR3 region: CASSSGLAGDQTQYF. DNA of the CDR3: TGTGCCAGCAGCTCAGGGCTAGCGGGAGACCAGACCCAGTACTTC. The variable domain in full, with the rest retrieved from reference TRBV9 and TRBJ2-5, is DSGVTQTPKHLITATGQRVTLRCSPRSGDLSVYWYQQSLDQGLQFLIQYYNGEERAKGNILERFSAQQFPDLHSELNLSSLELGDSALYFCASSSGLAGDQTQYFGPGTRLLVL.

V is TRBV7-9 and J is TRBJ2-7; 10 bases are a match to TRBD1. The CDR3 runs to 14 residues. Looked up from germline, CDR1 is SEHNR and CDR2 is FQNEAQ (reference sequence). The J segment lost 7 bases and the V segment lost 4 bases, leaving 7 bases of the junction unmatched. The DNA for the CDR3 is TGTGCCAGCAGCTCCGGGACAGGGGAAGGGGAGCAGTACTTC. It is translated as CASSSGTGEGEQYF.

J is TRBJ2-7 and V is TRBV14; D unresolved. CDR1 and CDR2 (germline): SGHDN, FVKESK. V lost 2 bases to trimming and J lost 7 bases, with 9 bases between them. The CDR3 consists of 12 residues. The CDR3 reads CASSQLPMEQYF. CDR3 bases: TGTGCCAGCAGCCAACTCCCTATGGAGCAGTACTTC.

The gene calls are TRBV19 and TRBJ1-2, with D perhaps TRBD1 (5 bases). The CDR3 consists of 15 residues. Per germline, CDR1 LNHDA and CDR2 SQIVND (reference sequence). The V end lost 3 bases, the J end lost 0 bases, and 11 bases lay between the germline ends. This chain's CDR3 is CASSMGLGANYGYTF. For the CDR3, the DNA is TGTGCCAGTAGTATGGGACTGGGAGCTAACTATGGCTACACCTTC.

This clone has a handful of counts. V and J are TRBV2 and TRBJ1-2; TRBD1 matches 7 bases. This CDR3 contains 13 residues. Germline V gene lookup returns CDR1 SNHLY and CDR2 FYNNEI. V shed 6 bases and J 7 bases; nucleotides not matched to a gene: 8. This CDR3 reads CASRGGGRSGYTF. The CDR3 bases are TGTGCCAGCAGAGGGGGCGGCCGAAGTGGCTACACCTTC.

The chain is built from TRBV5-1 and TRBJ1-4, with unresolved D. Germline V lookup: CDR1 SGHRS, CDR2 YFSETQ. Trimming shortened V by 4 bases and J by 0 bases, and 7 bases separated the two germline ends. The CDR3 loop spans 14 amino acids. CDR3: CASSPDSTNEKLFF. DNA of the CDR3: TGCGCCAGCAGCCCGGACTCAACTAATGAAAAACTGTTTTTT.

The CDR3 loop reads CASSSVYRTGELFF. In DNA form, the CDR3 reads TGTGCCAGCAGCTCCGTATACCGGACCGGGGAGCTGTTTTTT. This sequence joins TRBV5-8 and TRBJ2-2; no clear D gene. Between the trimmed V and J ends, which lost 3 bases and 5 bases, there was a span of 11 bases. CDR1 and CDR2 from the germline V gene are SGHTS and YDEGEE. The CDR3 has 14 amino acids.

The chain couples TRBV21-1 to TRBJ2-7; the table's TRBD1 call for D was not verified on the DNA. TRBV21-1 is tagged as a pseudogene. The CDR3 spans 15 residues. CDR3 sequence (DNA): TGTGCCAGCAGCAAAGAGCACAGGGGTGAATACGAGCAGTACTTC. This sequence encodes CASSKEHRGEYEQYF.

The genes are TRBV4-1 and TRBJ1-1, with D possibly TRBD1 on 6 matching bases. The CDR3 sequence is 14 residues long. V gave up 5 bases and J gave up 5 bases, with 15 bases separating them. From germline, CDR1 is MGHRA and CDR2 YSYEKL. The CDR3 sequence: CASSSTGSWTEAFF. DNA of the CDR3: TGCGCCAGCAGCTCCACAGGGTCCTGGACTGAAGCTTTCTTT.